These 18 T cell receptor beta chains originate from one sample sequenced in a study of blood T cell repertoires in COVID-19. Clones were read by immunoSEQ multiplex PCR, and TCRdb kept only the in-frame ones, dropping some. Among around 190,000 clones, more than 65% were seen once, and the ten largest hold roughly a sixth. Source material: PBMCs or T cells enriched from blood (not recorded which). These receptors were taken from a woman aged 45-65 years with acute COVID-19.

V and J are TRBV7-8 and TRBJ1-4; TRBD1 aligns across 9 bases. The junction had 6 bases not matched to a gene; V was cut back by 5 bases and J by 5 bases. CDR1 and CDR2 from the germline V gene are SGHVS and FQNEAQ. The CDR3 contains 15 residues. CDR3 sequence: CASSLGQGRNEKLFF. The CDR3 DNA reads as TGTGCCAGCAGCCTGGGACAGGGAAGAAATGAAAAACTGTTTTTT.

This sequence joins TRBV6-5 and TRBJ2-7, with TRBD2 matching 7 bases. Germline lookup yields CDR1 MNHEY and CDR2 SVGAGI. V shed 7 bases and J 3 bases; nucleotides not matched to a gene: 6. The CDR3 contains 13 residues. CDR3 coding DNA: TGTGCCAGCATGGGGAGGGTGAACTACGAGCAGTACGTC. This encodes CASMGRVNYEQYV.

CDR3 sequence (DNA): TGCAGCGCCGAGAGGGGGGGGAGTGGCACTGAAGCTTTCTTT. Amino acids: CSAERGGSGTEAFF. The chain uses TRBV29-1 and TRBJ1-1; D perhaps matches TRBD1 (6 bases). Trimming left V 7 bases short and J 4 bases short, with 19 bases between. Per the germline V gene, CDR1 is SQVTM and CDR2 is ANQGSEA. CDR3 length: 14 amino acids.

The chain has TRBV4-1 and TRBJ1-5; D perhaps matches TRBD1 (5 bases). V was trimmed by 0 bases and J by 9 bases, leaving 18 bases between them. This CDR3 has 16 residues. Germline loops: CDR1 MGHRA, CDR2 YSYEKL. DNA of the CDR3: TGCGCCAGCAGCCAAGATGTTGGGGGGGGGATTTCGCCCCAGCATTTT. Amino acids: CASSQDVGGGISPQHF.

This rearrangement joins TRBV5-1 to TRBJ2-4; 7 bases map to TRBD2. CDR1 is SGHRS, CDR2 YFSETQ, per germline. This CDR3 has 13 amino acids. The V and J ends lost 7 bases and 8 bases, in that order; junction bases with no gene match: 9. The CDR3 reads CASALMGGDIQYF. Here the CDR3 DNA reads TGCGCCAGCGCCCTTATGGGGGGGGACATTCAGTACTTC.

Remarks on this clone: Other DNA variants within this sample encode the same CDR3. The chain employs TRBV7-9 and TRBJ1-5; TRBD1 matches 9 bases. V lost 1 base and J lost 1; bases outside the gene matches: 5. The CDR3 is made up of 17 amino acids. CDR1 is SEHNR, CDR2 FQNEAQ, per germline (reference sequence). CDR3 loop: CASSLGSGTGSNQPQHF. The CDR3, as DNA: TGTGCCAGCAGCTTAGGTTCCGGGACAGGGAGCAATCAGCCCCAGCATTTT.

This clone has just a few counts. The chain couples TRBV5-8 to TRBJ1-5; D uncertain. In germline, CDR1 is SGHTS, CDR2 YDEGEE. The V end was cut by 4 bases, the J end by 5 bases, with 16 bases between. The CDR3 has 15 amino acids. This chain's CDR3 is CASSRGQMGYQPQHF. The CDR3 bases are TGTGCCAGCAGCCGCGGGCAGATGGGATATCAGCCCCAGCATTTT.

The V call is TRBV7-3, the J call TRBJ2-1; the D is unclear. CDR1 SGHTA and CDR2 FQGTGA come from the germline V gene. Deletions cut 5 bases from V and 6 bases from J, with 14 bases between. The CDR3 runs 14 residues. The CDR3 coding sequence is TGTGCCAGCAGCCCTGATGGCCCCTCCAATGAGCAGTTCTTC. This translates into CASSPDGPSNEQFF.

The chain couples TRBV6-2 or TRBV6-3 to TRBJ1-3; 7 bases agree with TRBD1. This CDR3 has 17 residues. The germline V gene encodes CDR1 MNHEY and CDR2 SVGEGT. The trim removed 1 base at V and 3 bases at J, leaving 9 bases unmatched. The CDR3: CASSYLEGTAFGNTIYF. CDR3 in DNA: TGTGCCAGCAGTTACTTGGAGGGGACAGCTTTTGGAAACACCATATATTTT.

The V gene is TRBV24-1, the J gene TRBJ2-1, with TRBD1 as a possible D gene (5 bases). The CDR3 runs 12 residues. V was cut by 9 bases and J by 9 bases, with 14 bases left in between. From germline, CDR1 is KGHDR and CDR2 SFDVKD. The CDR3 DNA reads as TGTGCCACCGGGGCAGGATGGGGTGAGCAGTTCTTC. This codes for CATGAGWGEQFF.

The chain links TRBV10-2 to TRBJ1-2; TRBD1 is a possible D gene (6 bases). V lost 4 bases and J 8 bases, leaving 14 bases between the germline ends. The CDR3 runs to 13 residues. CDR1 is WSHSY, CDR2 SAAADI, per germline. The CDR3 here is CASSVNRASGYTF. The CDR3 coding sequence is TGCGCCAGCAGTGTGAACAGGGCGTCCGGCTACACCTTC.

V is TRBV28 and J is TRBJ1-4; D call uncertain. Trimming took 3 bases from V and 8 from J, leaving 4 bases between them. CDR1 is MDHEN and CDR2 is SYDVKM in the germline V gene. The CDR3 runs to 11 residues. This CDR3 reads CASSLREKLFF. CDR3 DNA sequence: TGTGCCAGCAGTTTGCGGGAAAAACTGTTTTTT.

The chain links TRBV19 to TRBJ1-4; D possibly corresponds to TRBD1 (6 bases). Between the trimmed V and J ends, which lost 5 bases and 8 bases, there was a span of 15 bases. This CDR3 has 14 amino acids. Germline V gene data show CDR1 as LNHDA and CDR2 as SQIVND (reference sequence). The CDR3 nucleotides are TGTGCCAGTAGTCCCCCGGGACATAGGGAAAAACTGTTTTTT. Residues: CASSPPGHREKLFF.

This chain joins TRBV29-1 and TRBJ1-2; D may be TRBD1 (5 bases). Germline V lookup: CDR1 SQVTM, CDR2 ANQGSEA. This CDR3 comprises 12 residues. V was cut by 6 bases and J by 8 bases, with 16 bases left in between. CDR3 DNA sequence: TGCAGCGTCGCTAGGGGTCGGGAGGGCTACACCTTC. Amino acids: CSVARGREGYTF.

This rearrangement joins TRBV9 to TRBJ1-2, with 8 nucleotides matching TRBD1. The CDR3 length is 15 residues. V trimming: 0 bases; J trimming: 4 bases; junction bases outside the gene matches: 5. CDR1 is SGDLS, CDR2 YYNGEE, per germline. CDR3: CASSVDQGATYGYTF. In DNA, the CDR3 is TGTGCCAGCAGCGTAGACCAGGGGGCAACCTATGGCTACACCTTC.

The chain carries TRBV7-2 and TRBJ1-2, with TRBD1 identical over 7 bases. V lost 4 bases to trimming and J lost 4 bases; unmatched junction nucleotides: 6. The germline V gene encodes CDR1 SGHTA and CDR2 FQGNSA. This CDR3 is 14 amino acids long. The CDR3 spells CASSSTGDPYGYTF. CDR3 nucleotide sequence: TGTGCCAGCAGCTCCACAGGGGATCCCTATGGCTACACCTTC.

The genes are TRBV11-2 and TRBJ1-6; 10 nucleotides match TRBD1. The V gene's germline CDR1 is SGHAT and CDR2 FQNNGV. After removal of 5 bases from V and 8 bases from J, the junction contained 12 bases not matched to a gene. CDR3 size: 17 residues. The CDR3 is CASSRSGLGQGYSPLHF. In DNA, the CDR3 is TGTGCCAGCAGCCGATCTGGGTTGGGACAGGGGTATTCACCCCTCCACTTT.

The rearrangement joins TRBV28 to TRBJ2-7; perhaps TRBD1 as D (5 bases). CDR1 is MDHEN and CDR2 is SYDVKM in the germline V gene. The CDR3 sequence is 13 residues long. The V end lost 2 bases, the J end lost 2 bases, and 7 bases lay between the germline ends. CDR3 residues: CASSLTGPYEQYV. The CDR3, as DNA: TGTGCCAGCAGTTTAACAGGCCCCTACGAGCAGTACGTC.